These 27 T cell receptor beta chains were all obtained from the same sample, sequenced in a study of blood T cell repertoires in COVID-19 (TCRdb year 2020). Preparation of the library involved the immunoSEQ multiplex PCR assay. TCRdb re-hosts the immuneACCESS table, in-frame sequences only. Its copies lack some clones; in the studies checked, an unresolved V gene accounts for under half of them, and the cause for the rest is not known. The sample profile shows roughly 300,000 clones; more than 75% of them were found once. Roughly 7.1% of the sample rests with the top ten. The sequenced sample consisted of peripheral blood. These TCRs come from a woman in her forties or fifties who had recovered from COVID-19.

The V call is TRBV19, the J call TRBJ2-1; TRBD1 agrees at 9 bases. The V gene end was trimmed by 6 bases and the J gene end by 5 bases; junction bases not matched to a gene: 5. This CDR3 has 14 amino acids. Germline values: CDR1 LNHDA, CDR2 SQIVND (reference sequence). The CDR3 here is CASRMGQGNNEQFF. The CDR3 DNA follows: TGTGCCAGTAGGATGGGACAGGGTAACAATGAGCAGTTCTTC.

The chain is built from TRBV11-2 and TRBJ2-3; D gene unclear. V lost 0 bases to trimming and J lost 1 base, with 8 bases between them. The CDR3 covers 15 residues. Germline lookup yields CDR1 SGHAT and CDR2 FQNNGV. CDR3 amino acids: CASSLDRVGTDTQYF. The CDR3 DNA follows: TGTGCCAGCAGCTTAGACCGAGTTGGCACAGATACGCAGTATTTT.

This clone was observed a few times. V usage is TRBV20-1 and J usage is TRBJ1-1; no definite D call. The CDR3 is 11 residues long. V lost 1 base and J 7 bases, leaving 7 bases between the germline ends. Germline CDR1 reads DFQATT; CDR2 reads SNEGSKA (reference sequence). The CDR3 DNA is TGCAGTGCTAGAGTGGCGGTTGAAGCTTTCTTT. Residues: CSARVAVEAFF.

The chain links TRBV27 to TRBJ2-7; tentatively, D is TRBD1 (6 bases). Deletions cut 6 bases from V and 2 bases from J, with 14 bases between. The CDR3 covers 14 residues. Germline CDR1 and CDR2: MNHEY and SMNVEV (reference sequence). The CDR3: CASRQGHQAYEQYF. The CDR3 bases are TGTGCCAGCAGACAGGGTCATCAAGCCTACGAGCAGTACTTC.

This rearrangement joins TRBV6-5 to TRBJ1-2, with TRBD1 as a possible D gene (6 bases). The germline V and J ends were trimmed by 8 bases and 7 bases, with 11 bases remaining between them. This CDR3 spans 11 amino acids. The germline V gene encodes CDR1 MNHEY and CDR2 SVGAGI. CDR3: CASDRIFGYTF. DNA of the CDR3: TGTGCCAGCGACAGGATTTTTGGCTACACCTTC.

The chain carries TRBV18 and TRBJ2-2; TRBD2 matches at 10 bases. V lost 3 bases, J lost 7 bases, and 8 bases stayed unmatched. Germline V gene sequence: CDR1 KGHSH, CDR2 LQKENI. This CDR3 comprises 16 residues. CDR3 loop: CASSPNLAGAVGELFF. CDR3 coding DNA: TGTGCCAGCTCACCTAATCTAGCGGGAGCGGTCGGGGAGCTGTTTTTT.

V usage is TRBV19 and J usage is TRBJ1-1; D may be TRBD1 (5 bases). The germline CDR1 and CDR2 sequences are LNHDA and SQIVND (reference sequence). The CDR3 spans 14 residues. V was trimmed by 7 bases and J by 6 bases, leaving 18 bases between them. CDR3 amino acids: CASIKDQAGAEAFF. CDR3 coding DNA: TGTGCCAGTATCAAAGATCAGGCGGGGGCTGAAGCTTTCTTT.

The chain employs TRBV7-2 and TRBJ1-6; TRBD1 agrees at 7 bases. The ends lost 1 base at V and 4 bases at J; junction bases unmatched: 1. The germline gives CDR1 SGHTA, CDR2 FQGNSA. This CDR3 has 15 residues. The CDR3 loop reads CASSLEGAYNSPLHF. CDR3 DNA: TGTGCCAGCAGCTTAGAGGGGGCGTATAATTCACCCCTCCACTTT.

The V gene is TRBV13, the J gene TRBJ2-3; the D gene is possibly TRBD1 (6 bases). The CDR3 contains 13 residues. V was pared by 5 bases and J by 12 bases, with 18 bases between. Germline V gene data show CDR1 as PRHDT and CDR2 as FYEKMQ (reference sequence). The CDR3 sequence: CASSLAGGLAQYF. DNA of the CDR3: TGTGCCAGCAGCCTAGCTGGGGGCCTTGCCCAGTATTTT.

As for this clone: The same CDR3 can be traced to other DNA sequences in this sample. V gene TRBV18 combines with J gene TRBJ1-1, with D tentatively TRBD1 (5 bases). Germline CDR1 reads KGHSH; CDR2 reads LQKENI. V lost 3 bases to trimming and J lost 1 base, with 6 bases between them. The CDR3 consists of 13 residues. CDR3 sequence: CASSPGQNTEAFF. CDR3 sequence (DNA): TGTGCCAGCTCACCGGGGCAGAACACTGAAGCTTTCTTT. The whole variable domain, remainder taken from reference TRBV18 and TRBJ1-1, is NAGVMQNPRHLVRRRGQEARLRCSPMKGHSHVYWYRQLPEEGLKFMVYLQKENIIDESGMPKERFSAEFPKEGPSILRIQQVVRGDSAAYFCASSPGQNTEAFFGQGTRLTVV.

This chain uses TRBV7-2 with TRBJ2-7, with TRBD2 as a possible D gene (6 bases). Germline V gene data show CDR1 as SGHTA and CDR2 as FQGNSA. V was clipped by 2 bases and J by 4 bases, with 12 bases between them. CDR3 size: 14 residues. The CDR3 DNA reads TGTGCCAGCAGCTTATCGGGAGTGAGTTACGAGCAGTACTTC. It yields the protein CASSLSGVSYEQYF.

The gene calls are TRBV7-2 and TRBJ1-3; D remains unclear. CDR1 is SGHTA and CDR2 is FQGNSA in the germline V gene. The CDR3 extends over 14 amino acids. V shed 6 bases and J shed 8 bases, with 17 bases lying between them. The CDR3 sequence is CASSVRAAQDTIYF. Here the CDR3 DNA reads TGTGCCAGCAGTGTCAGAGCAGCTCAGGACACCATATATTTT. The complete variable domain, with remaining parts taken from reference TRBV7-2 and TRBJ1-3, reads GAGVSQSPSNKVTEKGKDVELRCDPISGHTALYWYRQSLGQGLEFLIYFQGNSAPDKSGLPSDRFSAERTGGSVSTLTIQRTQQEDSAVYLCASSVRAAQDTIYFGEGSWLTVV.

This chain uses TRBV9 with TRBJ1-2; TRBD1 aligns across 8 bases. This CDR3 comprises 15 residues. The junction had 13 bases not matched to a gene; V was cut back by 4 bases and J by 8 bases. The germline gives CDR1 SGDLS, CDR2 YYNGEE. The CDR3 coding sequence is TGTGCCAGCAGCCCCCAGACCGGGACAGGAGGCGGCTACACCTTC. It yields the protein CASSPQTGTGGGYTF.

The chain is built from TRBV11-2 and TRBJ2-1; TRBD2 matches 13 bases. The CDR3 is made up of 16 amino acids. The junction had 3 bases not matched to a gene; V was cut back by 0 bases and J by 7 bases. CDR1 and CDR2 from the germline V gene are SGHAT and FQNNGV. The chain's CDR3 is CASSLDGTSGENEQFF. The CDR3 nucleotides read TGTGCCAGCAGCTTAGATGGGACTAGCGGGGAGAATGAGCAGTTCTTC.

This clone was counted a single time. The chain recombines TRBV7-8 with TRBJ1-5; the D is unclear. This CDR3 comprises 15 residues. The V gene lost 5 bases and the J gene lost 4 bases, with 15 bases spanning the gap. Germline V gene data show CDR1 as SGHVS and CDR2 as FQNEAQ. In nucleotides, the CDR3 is TGTGCCAGCAGCAACCAAGGCGGCAGAAATCAGCCCCAGCATTTT. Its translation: CASSNQGGRNQPQHF.

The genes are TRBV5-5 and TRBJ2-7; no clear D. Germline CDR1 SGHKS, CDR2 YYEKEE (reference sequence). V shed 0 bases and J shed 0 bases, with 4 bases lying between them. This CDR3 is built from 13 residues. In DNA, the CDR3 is TGTGCCAGCAGCTTGGACGGCTCCTACGAGCAGTACTTC. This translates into CASSLDGSYEQYF.

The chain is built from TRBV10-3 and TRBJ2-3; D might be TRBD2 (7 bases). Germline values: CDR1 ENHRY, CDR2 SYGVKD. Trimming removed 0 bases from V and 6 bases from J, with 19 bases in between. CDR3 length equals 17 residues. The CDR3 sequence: CAISESQGGGGHDTQYF. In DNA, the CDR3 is TGTGCCATCAGTGAGTCCCAGGGCGGGGGCGGGCACGATACGCAGTATTTT.

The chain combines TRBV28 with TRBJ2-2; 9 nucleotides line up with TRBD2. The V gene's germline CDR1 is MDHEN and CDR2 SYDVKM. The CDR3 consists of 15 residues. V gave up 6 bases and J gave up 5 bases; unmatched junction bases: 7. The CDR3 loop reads CASSSSGMRTGELFF. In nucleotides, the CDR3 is TGTGCCAGCAGCTCTAGCGGGATGAGGACCGGGGAGCTGTTTTTT.

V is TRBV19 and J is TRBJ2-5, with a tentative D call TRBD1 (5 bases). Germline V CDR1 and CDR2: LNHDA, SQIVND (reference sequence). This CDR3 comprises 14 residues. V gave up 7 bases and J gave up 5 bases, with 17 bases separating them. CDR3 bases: TGTGCCAGTAAACAGACAGTCGATTTCGAGACCCAGTACTTC. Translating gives CASKQTVDFETQYF.

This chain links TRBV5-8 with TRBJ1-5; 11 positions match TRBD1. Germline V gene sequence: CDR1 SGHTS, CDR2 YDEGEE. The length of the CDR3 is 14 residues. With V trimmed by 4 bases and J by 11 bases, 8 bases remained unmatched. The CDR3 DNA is TGTGCCAGCAGCCTTGGGACAGGGGGGCTGGCCCAGCATTTT. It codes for CASSLGTGGLAQHF.

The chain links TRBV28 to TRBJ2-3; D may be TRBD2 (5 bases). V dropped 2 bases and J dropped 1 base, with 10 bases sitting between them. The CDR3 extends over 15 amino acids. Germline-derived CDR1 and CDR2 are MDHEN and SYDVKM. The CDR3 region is CASSLVGGGTDTQYF. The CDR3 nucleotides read TGTGCCAGCAGTTTAGTAGGAGGAGGCACAGATACGCAGTATTTT.

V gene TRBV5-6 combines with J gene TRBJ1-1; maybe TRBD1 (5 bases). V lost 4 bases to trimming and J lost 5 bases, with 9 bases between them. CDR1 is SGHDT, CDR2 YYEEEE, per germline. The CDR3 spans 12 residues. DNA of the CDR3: TGTGCCAGCAGCGACGGGGGGACTGAAGCTTTCTTT. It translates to CASSDGGTEAFF.

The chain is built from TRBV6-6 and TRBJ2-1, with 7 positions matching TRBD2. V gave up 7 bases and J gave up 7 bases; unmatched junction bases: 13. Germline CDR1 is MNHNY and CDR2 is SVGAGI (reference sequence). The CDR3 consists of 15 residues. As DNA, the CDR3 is TGTGCCAGCAAGCCTTCGGCGGGAGTCGTTAATGAGCAGTTCTTC. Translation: CASKPSAGVVNEQFF.

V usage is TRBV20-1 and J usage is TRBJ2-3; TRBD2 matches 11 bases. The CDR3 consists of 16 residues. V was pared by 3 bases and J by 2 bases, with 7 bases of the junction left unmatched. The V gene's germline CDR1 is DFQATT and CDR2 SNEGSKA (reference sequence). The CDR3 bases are TGCAGTGCTAGTGTACTAGCGGGAGTAAACACAGATACGCAGTATTTT. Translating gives CSASVLAGVNTDTQYF.

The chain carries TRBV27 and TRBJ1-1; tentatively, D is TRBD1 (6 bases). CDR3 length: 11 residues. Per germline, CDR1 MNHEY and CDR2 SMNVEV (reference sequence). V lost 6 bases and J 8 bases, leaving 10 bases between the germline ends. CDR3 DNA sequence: TGTGCCAGCAGCGAGGGGGGGGAAGCTTTCTTT. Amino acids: CASSEGGEAFF.

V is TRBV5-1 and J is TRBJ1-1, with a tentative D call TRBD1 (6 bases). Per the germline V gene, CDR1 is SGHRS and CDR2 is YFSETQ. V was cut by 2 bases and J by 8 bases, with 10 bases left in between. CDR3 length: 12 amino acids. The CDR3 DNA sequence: TGCGCCAGCAGCTTTGGGCAGGGGGAAGCTTTCTTT. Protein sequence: CASSFGQGEAFF.

In DNA form, the CDR3 reads TGTGCCAGCAGACAGGGCTATAATTCACCCCTCCACTTT. Its protein is CASRQGYNSPLHF. The genes are TRBV28 and TRBJ1-6, with D possibly TRBD1 on 6 matching bases. Germline values: CDR1 MDHEN, CDR2 SYDVKM. Trimming pared 6 bases from V and 3 bases from J, leaving 6 bases between. There are 13 residues in the CDR3.